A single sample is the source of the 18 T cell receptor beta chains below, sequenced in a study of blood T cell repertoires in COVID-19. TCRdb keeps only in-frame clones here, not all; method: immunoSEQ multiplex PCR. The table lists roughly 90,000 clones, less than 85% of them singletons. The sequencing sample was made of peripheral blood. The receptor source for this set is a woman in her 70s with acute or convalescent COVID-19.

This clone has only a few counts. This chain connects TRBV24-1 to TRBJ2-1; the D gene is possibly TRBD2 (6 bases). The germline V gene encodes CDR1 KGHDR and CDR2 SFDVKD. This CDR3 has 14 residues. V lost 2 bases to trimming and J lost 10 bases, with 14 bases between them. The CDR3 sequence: CATSDYRREGEQFF. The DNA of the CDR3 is TGTGCCACCAGTGATTACCGGAGGGAAGGCGAGCAGTTCTTC.

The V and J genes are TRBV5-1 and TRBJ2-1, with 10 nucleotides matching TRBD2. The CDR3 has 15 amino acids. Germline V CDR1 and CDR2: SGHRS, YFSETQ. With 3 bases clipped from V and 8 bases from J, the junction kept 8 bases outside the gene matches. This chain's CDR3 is CASSSEREGHYEQFF. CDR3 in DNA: TGCGCCAGCAGCTCTGAGCGGGAGGGCCACTATGAGCAGTTCTTC.

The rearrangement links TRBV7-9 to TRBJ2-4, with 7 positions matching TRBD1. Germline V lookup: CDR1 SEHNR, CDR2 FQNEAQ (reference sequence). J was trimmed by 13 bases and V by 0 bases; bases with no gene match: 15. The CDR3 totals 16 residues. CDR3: CASSLAPTGEGPVQYF. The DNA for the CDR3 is TGTGCCAGCAGCTTAGCACCAACAGGGGAAGGTCCTGTCCAGTACTTC.

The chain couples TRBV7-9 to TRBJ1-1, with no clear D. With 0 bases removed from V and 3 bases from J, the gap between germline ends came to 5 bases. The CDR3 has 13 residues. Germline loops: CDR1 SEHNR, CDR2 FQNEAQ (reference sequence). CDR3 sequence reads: CASSLAEYTEAFF. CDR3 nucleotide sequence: TGTGCCAGCAGCTTAGCGGAGTACACTGAAGCTTTCTTT.

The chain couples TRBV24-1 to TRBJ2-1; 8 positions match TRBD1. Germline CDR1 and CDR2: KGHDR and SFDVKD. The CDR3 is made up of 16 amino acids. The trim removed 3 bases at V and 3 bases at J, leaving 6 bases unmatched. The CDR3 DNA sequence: TGTGCCACCAGTGATCCAACAGGGGGATACTACAATGAGCAGTTCTTC. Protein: CATSDPTGGYYNEQFF.

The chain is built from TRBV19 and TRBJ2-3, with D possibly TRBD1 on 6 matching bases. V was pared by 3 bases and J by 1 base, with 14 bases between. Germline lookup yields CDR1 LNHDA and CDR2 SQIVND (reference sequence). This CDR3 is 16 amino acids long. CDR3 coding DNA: TGTGCCAGTAGTATTTTCAGGGGTTACGGCACAGATACGCAGTATTTT. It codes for CASSIFRGYGTDTQYF.

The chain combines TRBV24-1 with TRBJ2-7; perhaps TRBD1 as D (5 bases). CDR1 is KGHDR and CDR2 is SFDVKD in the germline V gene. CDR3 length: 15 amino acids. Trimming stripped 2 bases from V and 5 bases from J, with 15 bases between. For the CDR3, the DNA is TGTGCCACCAGTGATTCGGGTGGTTTGGGGCACGAGCAGTACTTC. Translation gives CATSDSGGLGHEQYF.

CDR3 nucleotide sequence: TGTGCCAGCAGCTTAGGGGCCAGGATAAGCACAGATACGCAGTATTTT. It encodes CASSLGARISTDTQYF. The rearrangement uses TRBV7-2 and TRBJ2-3; D gene ambiguous. Germline V gene sequence: CDR1 SGHTA, CDR2 FQGNSA. V lost 1 base and J 0 bases, leaving 11 bases between the germline ends. The CDR3 covers 16 residues.

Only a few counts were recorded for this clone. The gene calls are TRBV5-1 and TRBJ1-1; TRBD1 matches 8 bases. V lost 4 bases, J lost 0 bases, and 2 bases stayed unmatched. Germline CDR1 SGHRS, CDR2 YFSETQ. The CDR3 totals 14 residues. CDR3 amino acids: CASSIQGVNTEAFF. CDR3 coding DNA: TGCGCCAGCAGCATACAGGGGGTGAACACTGAAGCTTTCTTT.

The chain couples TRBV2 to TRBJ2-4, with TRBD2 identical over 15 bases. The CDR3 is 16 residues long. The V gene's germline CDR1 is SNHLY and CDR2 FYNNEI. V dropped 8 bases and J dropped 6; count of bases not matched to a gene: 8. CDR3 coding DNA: TGTGCCAGCCGCGGGACTAGCGGGAGGCTGGGAAACATTCAGTACTTC. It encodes CASRGTSGRLGNIQYF.

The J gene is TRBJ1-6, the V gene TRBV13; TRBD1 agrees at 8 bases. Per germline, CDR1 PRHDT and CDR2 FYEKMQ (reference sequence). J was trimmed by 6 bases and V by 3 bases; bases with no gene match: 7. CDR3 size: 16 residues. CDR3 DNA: TGTGCCAGCAGCTTCGGACAGGGTGGCGGTAATTCACCCCTCCACTTT. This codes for CASSFGQGGGNSPLHF.

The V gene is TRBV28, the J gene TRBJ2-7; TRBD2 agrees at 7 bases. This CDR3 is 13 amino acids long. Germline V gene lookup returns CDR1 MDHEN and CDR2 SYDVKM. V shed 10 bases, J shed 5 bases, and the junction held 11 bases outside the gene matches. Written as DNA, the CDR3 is TGTGCCACCGAGCGGGATTGGATGGACGAGCAGTACTTC. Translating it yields CATERDWMDEQYF. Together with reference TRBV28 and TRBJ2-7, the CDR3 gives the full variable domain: DVKVTQSSRYLVKRTGEKVFLECVQDMDHENMFWYRQDPGLGLRLIYFSYDVKMKEKGDIPEGYSVSREKKERFSLILESASTNQTSMYLCATERDWMDEQYFGPGTRLTVT.

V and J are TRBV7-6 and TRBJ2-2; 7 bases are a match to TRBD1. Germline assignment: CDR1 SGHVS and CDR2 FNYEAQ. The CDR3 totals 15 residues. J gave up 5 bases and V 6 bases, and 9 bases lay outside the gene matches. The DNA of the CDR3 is TGTGCCAGCAGTTTTCGACAGGGAAGAACCGGGGAGCTGTTTTTT. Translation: CASSFRQGRTGELFF.

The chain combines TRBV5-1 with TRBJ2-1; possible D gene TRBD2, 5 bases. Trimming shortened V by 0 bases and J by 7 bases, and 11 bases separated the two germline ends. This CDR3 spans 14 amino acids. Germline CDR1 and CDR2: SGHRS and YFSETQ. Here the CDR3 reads CASSLGAGRNEQFF. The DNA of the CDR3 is TGCGCCAGCAGCTTGGGGGCGGGCCGTAATGAGCAGTTCTTC.

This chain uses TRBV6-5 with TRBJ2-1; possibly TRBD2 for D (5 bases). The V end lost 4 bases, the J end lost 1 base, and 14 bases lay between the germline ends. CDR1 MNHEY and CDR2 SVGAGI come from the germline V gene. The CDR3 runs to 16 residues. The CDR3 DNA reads TGTGCCAGCAGTTCCCCATTGACGGGATCCTACAATGAGCAGTTCTTC. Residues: CASSSPLTGSYNEQFF.

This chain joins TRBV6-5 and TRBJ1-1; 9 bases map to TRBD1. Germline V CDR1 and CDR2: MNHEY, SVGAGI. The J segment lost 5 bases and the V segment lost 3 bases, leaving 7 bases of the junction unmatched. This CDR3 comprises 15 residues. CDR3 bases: TGTGCCAGCAGTTATTCCGGGACAGGGAGGACTGAAGCTTTCTTT. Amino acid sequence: CASSYSGTGRTEAFF.

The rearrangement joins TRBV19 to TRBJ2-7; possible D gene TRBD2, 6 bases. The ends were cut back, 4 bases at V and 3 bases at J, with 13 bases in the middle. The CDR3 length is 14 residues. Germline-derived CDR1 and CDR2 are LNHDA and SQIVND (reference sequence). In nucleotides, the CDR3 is TGTGCCAGTAGTAAGGCAGCGGGTAACTACGAGCAGTACTTC. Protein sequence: CASSKAAGNYEQYF.

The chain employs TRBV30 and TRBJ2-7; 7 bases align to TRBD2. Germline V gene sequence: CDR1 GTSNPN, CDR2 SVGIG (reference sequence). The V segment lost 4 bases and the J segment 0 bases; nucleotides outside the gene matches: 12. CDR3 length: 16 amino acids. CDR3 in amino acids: CAWTRGWSGDSYEQYF. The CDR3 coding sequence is TGTGCCTGGACGAGGGGTTGGAGCGGGGACTCCTACGAGCAGTACTTC.